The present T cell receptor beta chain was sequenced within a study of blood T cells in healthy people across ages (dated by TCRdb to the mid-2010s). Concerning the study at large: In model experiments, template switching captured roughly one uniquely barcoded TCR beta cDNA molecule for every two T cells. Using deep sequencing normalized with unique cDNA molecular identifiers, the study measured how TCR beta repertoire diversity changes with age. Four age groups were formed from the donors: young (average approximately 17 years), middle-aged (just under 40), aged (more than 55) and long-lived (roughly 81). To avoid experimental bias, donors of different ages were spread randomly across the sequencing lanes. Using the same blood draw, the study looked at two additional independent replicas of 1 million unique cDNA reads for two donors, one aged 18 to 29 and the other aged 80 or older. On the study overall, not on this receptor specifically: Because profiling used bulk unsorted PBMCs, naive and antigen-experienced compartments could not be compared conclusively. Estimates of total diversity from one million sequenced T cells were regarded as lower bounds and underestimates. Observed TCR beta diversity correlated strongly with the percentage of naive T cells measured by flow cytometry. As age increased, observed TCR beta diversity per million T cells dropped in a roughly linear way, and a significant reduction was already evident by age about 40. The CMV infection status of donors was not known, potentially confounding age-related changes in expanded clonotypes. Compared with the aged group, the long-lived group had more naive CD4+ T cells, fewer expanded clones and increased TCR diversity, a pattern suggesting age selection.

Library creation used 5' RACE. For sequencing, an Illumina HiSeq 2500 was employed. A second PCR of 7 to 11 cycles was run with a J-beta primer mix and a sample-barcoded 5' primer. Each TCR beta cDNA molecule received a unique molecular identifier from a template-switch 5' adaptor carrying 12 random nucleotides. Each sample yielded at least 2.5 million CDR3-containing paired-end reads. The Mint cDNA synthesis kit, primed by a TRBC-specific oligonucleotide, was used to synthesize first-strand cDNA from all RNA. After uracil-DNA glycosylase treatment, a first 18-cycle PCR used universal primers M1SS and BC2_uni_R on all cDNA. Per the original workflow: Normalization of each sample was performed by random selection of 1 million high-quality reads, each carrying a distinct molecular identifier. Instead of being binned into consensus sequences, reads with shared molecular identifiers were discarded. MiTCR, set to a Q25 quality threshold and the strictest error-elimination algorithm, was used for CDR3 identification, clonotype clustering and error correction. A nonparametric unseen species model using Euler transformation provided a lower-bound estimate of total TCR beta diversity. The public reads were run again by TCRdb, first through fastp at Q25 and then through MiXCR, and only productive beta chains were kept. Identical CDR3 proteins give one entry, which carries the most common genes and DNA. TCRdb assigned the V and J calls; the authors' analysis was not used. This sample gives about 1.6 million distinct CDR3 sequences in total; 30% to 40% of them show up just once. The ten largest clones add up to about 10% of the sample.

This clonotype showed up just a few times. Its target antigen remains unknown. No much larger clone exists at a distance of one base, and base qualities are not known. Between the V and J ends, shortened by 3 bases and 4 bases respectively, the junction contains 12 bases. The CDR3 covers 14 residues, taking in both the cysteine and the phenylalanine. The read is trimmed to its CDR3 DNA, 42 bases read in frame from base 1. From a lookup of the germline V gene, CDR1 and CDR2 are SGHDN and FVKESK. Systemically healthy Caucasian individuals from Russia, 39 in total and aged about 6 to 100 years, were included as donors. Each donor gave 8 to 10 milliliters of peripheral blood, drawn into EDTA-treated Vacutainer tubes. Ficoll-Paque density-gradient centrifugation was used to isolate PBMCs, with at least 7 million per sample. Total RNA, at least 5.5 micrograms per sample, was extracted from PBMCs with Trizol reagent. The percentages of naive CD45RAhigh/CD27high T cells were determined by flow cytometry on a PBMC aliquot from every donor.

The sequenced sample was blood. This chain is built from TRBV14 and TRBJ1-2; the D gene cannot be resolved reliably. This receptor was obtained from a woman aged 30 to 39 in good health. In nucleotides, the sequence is TGTGCCAGCAGCCAGGGCCAGACAATCTATGGCTACACCTTC. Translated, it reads CASSQGQTIYGYTF.